This T cell receptor (beta chain) was identified during a study of cytomegalovirus exposure and HLA in healthy donors. The study, taken as a whole, reports: A link between a missense DCLRE1C variant and TCR beta V- and J-gene trimming emerged from a later analysis. Most TCR beta V segments were productive about 87% or about 30% of the time in an earlier analysis. Common viral pathogens were later found to be apparently linked to several of the most significant clusters.

Primers for the PCR totalled 60 Vbeta and 13 Jbeta. Measured with immunoSEQ multiplex PCR; TCRdb has only the in-frame clones, and not every one. This sample has about 120,000 clones, with more than 65% found just once. Trimming removed 5 bases from V and 3 bases from J, with 16 bases in between. Germline loops: CDR1 SGHTA, CDR2 FQGNSA. The CDR3 contains 15 residues. All donors participated as healthy donors of bone marrow. As regards this clone: No antigen is known for it.

The TCR originated in a woman aged 18 to 35 in good health and CMV-seronegative. V is TRBV7-2 and J is TRBJ2-5; a possible D gene is TRBD1 (5 bases). Input material: PBMCs. Here the CDR3 DNA reads TGTGCCAGCAGCCCAGAGCCAGGGCTTAAAGAGACCCAGTACTTC. Translated, it gives CASSPEPGLKETQYF.